This TCR beta chain was found in a study of long-term antiretroviral therapy in people with HIV. General study findings and limits: Comparison with controls showed narrower CDR3 length ranges in HIV repertoires. The data indicate that diversity increased after ART but remained below transplant donor controls.

A minimum of one pre-ART and two post-ART PBMC samples existed for each donor. An immunoSEQ assay, version v3.0, was performed at survey level. Roughly 40,000-55,000 T-cell genomes per sample were the sequencing target. Produced via immunoSEQ multiplex PCR; TCRdb's table is partial and in-frame only. The sample records approximately 17,000 clones, around 89% being singletons. Germline CDR1 and CDR2: SGHVS and FQNEAQ. CDR3 length equals 15 residues. V was clipped by 1 base and J by 4 bases; unmatched bases: 6. Worth noting for this clone: Its target is not known.

This rearrangement joins TRBV7-8 to TRBJ1-1; the match to TRBD1 covers 7 bases. This sample comprised unsorted PBMCs, obtained 0.7 years before starting antiretroviral therapy. This sequence originates from a man in his forties or fifties with HIV. CDR3 sequence reads: CASSLGGGGGTEAFF. The CDR3 DNA reads TGTGCCAGCAGCTTAGGAGGGGGCGGAGGCACTGAAGCTTTCTTT.